What follows are 3 T cell receptor beta chains derived from one specimen sequenced in a study of CXCR3-negative and CXCR3-positive naive CD8 T cells. Study outcomes and limitations: TRB CDR3s of CXCR3-positive naive cells were more hydrophobic than those of CXCR3-negative naive cells.

TRB cDNA was prepared as libraries by UMI-labeled 5' RACE. From the 5' RACE reads, TCRdb lists one entry per CDR3 protein and no DNA. This table holds 150,000 to 170,000 distinct CDR3 sequences. These receptors lack a known antigen. The material sequenced was naive CXCR3+ CD8+ T cells from blood. Subset indicated: CD45RO-CCR7+CD27+CD95- naive CD8+ T cells expressing CXCR3 (TNR3+). These TCRs come from a human donor in good health. Some clones in this sample may be carry-over from other donors' samples.

The chain employs TRBV7-8 and TRBJ2-3; the D call from TCRdb, TRBD2, cannot be confirmed without DNA. The CDR3 runs to 16 residues. CDR1 is SGHVS, CDR2 FQNEAQ, per germline. This chain's CDR3 is CASSLYASGNTDTQYF.

The chain couples TRBV29-1 to TRBJ2-7; with no DNA, the TCRdb D assignment of TRBD2 cannot be verified. The CDR3 has 15 amino acids. Germline-derived CDR1 and CDR2 are SQVTM and ANQGSEA. Here the CDR3 reads CSVEDIAGETYEQYF.

CDR3 sequence: CASSLSRGRPYEQYF. The J gene is TRBJ2-7, the V gene TRBV5-5; TCRdb selects TRBD1, and the lack of DNA leaves this call unchecked. Per germline, CDR1 SGHKS and CDR2 YYEKEE (reference sequence). The CDR3 sequence is 15 residues long.